Listed below are T cell receptor beta chains from one sample, sequenced in a study of vaccination effects on CD4 cells after COVID-19. No antigen has been identified for these receptors. Sequencing used immunoSEQ multiplex PCR; TCRdb keeps in-frame clones, though not all of them. The repertoire holds tens of thousands of clones, with over 70% as singletons. Sequenced material: CD4+ T cells from PBMCs cultured with HCoV-229E spike peptides, taken after COVID-19 vaccination. The source is a human donor who received a COVID-19 vaccine. CDR3s include the opening cysteine and the closing phenylalanine or tryptophan. The D gene is left open where the match is weak. A row's size may be missing; if present it is once, few, many or a size class.

TRBV6-5	once	TRBJ2-3	-	CASSPGHSTDTQYF	TGTGCCAGCAGTCCGGGACATAGCACAGATACGCAGTATTTT
TRBV2	-	TRBJ2-2	-	CASSEKNRLFF	TGTGCCAGCAGTGAAAAGAACCGGCTGTTTTTT
TRBV7-3	-	TRBJ2-1	TRBD1	CASSLTIGTGDPNEQFF	TGTGCCAGCAGCTTAACGATCGGGACAGGGGATCCAAATGAGCAGTTCTTC
TRBV7-3	-	TRBJ2-2	TRBD2	CASSPGAGGGNTGELFF	TGTGCCAGCAGCCCCGGGGCCGGCGGGGGGAACACCGGGGAGCTGTTTTTT
TRBV5-1	-	TRBJ1-2	-	CASSHGQSVYGYTF	TGCGCCAGCAGCCATGGACAGAGCGTTTATGGCTACACCTTC
TRBV19	-	TRBJ2-6	-	CASQVSSGANVLTF	TGTGCCAGCCAGGTTTCCTCTGGGGCCAACGTCCTGACTTTC
TRBV15	-	TRBJ1-4	TRBD1	CATSRATGVGEKLFF	TGTGCCACCAGCAGAGCAACAGGGGTGGGTGAAAAACTGTTTTTT
TRBV5-1	once	TRBJ2-1	TRBD2	CASSLASGEDVKFF	TGCGCCAGCAGCTTAGCTAGCGGCGAAGATGTGAAGTTCTTC
TRBV11-2	-	TRBJ2-5	-	CASSLSMGPGEETQYF	TGTGCCAGCAGCTTATCGATGGGACCCGGCGAGGAGACCCAGTACTTC
TRBV29-1	-	TRBJ2-3	-	CSAGEDTQYF	TGCAGCGCCGGGGAAGATACGCAGTATTTT
TRBV19	few	TRBJ1-1	-	CASSWRGETEAFF	TGTGCCAGTAGTTGGAGGGGGGAGACTGAAGCTTTCTTT
TRBV9	few	TRBJ1-1	TRBD1	CASSPRGFNEAFF	TGTGCCAGCAGCCCCAGGGGGTTTAATGAAGCTTTCTTT
TRBV5-4	-	TRBJ2-6	TRBD1	CASSLGGTGANVLTF	TGTGCCAGCAGCTTAGGGGGCACTGGGGCCAACGTCCTGACTTTC
TRBV27	-	TRBJ2-1	-	CASSFWGNEQFF	TGTGCCAGCAGTTTCTGGGGGAATGAGCAGTTCTTC
TRBV4-3	-	TRBJ2-5	-	CASSQDFTSRETQYF	TGCGCCAGCAGCCAAGATTTCACCTCTCGGGAGACCCAGTACTTC
TRBV2	few	TRBJ1-1	-	CASSDVREAFF	TGTGCCAGCAGTGACGTTAGGGAGGCTTTCTTT
TRBV28	-	TRBJ1-1	TRBD1	CASSIPGQGGSTEAFF	TGTGCCAGCAGTATACCCGGACAGGGTGGCTCCACTGAAGCTTTCTTT
TRBV6-6	-	TRBJ2-5	-	CASSRQFVGGIAGGRKETQYF	TGTGCCAGCAGTCGCCAGTTCGTGGGAGGTATTGCAGGGGGGCGTAAAGAGACCCAGTACTTC
TRBV3-1/TRBV3-2	-	TRBJ1-2	-	CASRGTLYGYTF	TGTGCCAGCAGGGGCACTCTCTATGGCTACACCTTC
TRBV11-2	-	TRBJ1-2	TRBD1	CASSLAAQGGGYTF	TGTGCCAGCAGCTTAGCGGCGCAGGGGGGAGGCTACACCTTC
TRBV7-2	-	TRBJ1-1	-	CASSLAGWGTEAFF	TGTGCCAGCAGCTTAGCCGGGTGGGGCACTGAAGCTTTCTTT
TRBV2	-	TRBJ2-3	TRBD1	CASRAQGTDTQYF	TGTGCCAGCAGGGCACAGGGGACAGATACGCAGTATTTT
TRBV18	-	TRBJ1-3	-	CASSYPGTAGNTIYF	TGTGCCAGCTCATACCCCGGGACGGCTGGAAACACCATATATTTT
TRBV18	-	TRBJ1-1	-	CASSPPLGHINTEAFF	TGTGCCAGCTCACCACCTTTGGGACATATAAACACTGAAGCTTTCTTT
TRBV15	once	TRBJ1-3	-	CATSRSSGNTIYF	TGTGCCACCAGCAGAAGTTCTGGAAACACCATATATTTT
TRBV5-1	once	TRBJ1-2	-	CASSLDSSYGYTF	TGCGCCAGCAGCTTGGACAGCTCCTATGGCTACACCTTC
TRBV18	once	TRBJ1-1	-	CASSPIGETEAFF	TGTGCCAGCTCACCAATAGGGGAGACTGAAGCTTTCTTT
TRBV6-6	-	TRBJ1-1	-	CASTPSSGARNTEAFF	TGTGCCAGCACCCCCTCGTCGGGGGCGAGGAACACTGAAGCTTTCTTT
TRBV2	once	TRBJ2-1	TRBD2	CASSDIGTSGVAKQFF	TGTGCCAGCAGTGATATCGGGACTAGCGGGGTCGCCAAGCAGTTCTTC
TRBV7-8	-	TRBJ1-4	TRBD1	CASSGTGATNEKLFF	TGTGCCAGCAGCGGGACAGGCGCAACTAATGAAAAACTGTTTTTT
TRBV11-3	-	TRBJ2-3	TRBD1	CASSSTGASTDTQYF	TGTGCCAGCAGCAGTACAGGGGCCAGCACAGATACGCAGTATTTT
TRBV5-1	-	TRBJ1-3	-	CASSLGGTGNTIYF	TGCGCCAGCAGCCTAGGGGGGACTGGAAACACCATATATTTT
TRBV24-1	-	TRBJ2-5	TRBD1	CATSDTGQGQETQYF	TGTGCCACCAGTGATACGGGACAGGGCCAAGAGACCCAGTACTTC
TRBV5-1	-	TRBJ2-3	-	CASSAGQFSTDTQYF	TGCGCCAGCAGCGCCGGACAGTTTAGCACAGATACGCAGTATTTT
TRBV7-7	-	TRBJ2-3	TRBD1	CASSKTGRADTQYF	TGTGCCAGCAGCAAGACAGGGCGAGCAGATACGCAGTATTTT
TRBV30	-	TRBJ1-5	-	CAWSVQGNQPQHF	TGTGCCTGGAGCGTTCAGGGAAATCAGCCCCAGCATTTT
TRBV4-1	-	TRBJ1-5	TRBD1	CASSPSGTGRTDSNQPQHF	TGCGCCAGCAGCCCATCCGGGACAGGACGCACCGATAGCAATCAGCCCCAGCATTTT
TRBV7-3	-	TRBJ2-3	TRBD2	CASSSGLAADTQYF	TGTGCCAGCAGCTCGGGACTAGCCGCAGATACGCAGTATTTT
TRBV5-5	-	TRBJ1-2	-	CASSPREEGGYTF	TGTGCCAGCAGCCCCCGGGAGGAGGGGGGCTACACCTTC
TRBV18	-	TRBJ2-5	-	CASSSVGGLETQYF	TGTGCCAGCTCATCCGTTGGGGGTTTGGAGACCCAGTACTTC
TRBV7-2	-	TRBJ2-1	-	CASSFLNPGSGEQFF	TGTGCCAGCAGCTTCCTGAATCCCGGATCCGGGGAGCAGTTCTTC
TRBV24-1	-	TRBJ2-3	TRBD2	CATSDPRAGYTDTQYF	TGTGCCACCAGTGACCCCCGAGCGGGGTACACAGATACGCAGTATTTT
TRBV5-1	-	TRBJ1-3	-	CASSLEVVGAGNTIYF	TGCGCCAGCAGCTTGGAGGTTGTAGGGGCTGGAAACACCATATATTTT
TRBV5-6	once	TRBJ1-5	-	CASSLGRGSGQPQHF	TGTGCCAGCAGCTTGGGGAGGGGATCGGGGCAGCCCCAGCATTTT
TRBV5-1	-	TRBJ2-3	-	CASKTGRTSTDTQYF	TGCGCCAGCAAAACGGGGAGGACTAGCACAGATACGCAGTATTTT
TRBV5-4	-	TRBJ1-1	-	CASSLAQGRMDTEAFF	TGTGCCAGCAGCTTGGCTCAGGGTAGGATGGACACTGAAGCTTTCTTT
TRBV6-5	-	TRBJ2-2	TRBD1	CASSYSRDSNTGELFF	TGTGCCAGCAGTTATTCCCGGGACAGCAACACCGGGGAGCTGTTTTTT
TRBV5-8	-	TRBJ1-4	-	CASSLQGMEKLFF	TGTGCCAGCAGCCTCCAGGGGATGGAAAAACTGTTTTTT